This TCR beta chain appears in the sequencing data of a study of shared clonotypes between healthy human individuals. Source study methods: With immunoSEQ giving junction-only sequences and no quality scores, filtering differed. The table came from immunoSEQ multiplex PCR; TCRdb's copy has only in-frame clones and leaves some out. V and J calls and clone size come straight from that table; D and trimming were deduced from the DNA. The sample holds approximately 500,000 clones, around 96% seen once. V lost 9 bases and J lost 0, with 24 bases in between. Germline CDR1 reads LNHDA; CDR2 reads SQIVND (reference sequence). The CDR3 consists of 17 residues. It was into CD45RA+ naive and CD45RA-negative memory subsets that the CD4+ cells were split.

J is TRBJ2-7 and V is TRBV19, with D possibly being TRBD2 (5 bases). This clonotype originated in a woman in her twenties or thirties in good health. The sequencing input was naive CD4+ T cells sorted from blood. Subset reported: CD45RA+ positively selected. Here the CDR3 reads CASPRALGEEHSYEQYF. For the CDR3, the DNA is TGTGCCAGCCCTAGAGCTCTGGGAGAGGAGCACTCCTACGAGCAGTACTTC. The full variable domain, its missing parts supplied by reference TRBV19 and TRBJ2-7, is DGGITQSPKYLFRKEGQNVTLSCEQNLNHDAMYWYRQDPGQGLRLIYYSQIVNDFQKGDIAEGYSVSREKKESFPLTVTSAQKNPTAFYLCASPRALGEEHSYEQYFGPGTRLTVT.